The present TCR beta chain was sequenced within a study of cytomegalovirus exposure and HLA in healthy donors (TCRdb year 2017). Turning to the overall study: According to an earlier analysis of around 600 of the donors, about 179 million T cells yielded some 110 million unique TCR beta sequences and 250 to 350 Gb of sequence data. An early release covering roughly 640 HLA-typed donors comprised approximately 290 gigabases of sequencing data and around 86 million unique TCR sequences. Among the roughly 380 genotyped donors, approximately 77% belonged to the genetic ancestry cluster associated with self-reported Caucasian donors. The study was designed to test whether signatures of past pathogen exposure could be identified by cataloging public T cell receptors. The study used immunosequencing to profile the T cell repertoires of approximately 690 subjects and linked those repertoires to cytomegalovirus serostatus. A separate validation cohort of approximately 130 different subjects was used in addition to the roughly 670-subject first cohort. The study combined high-throughput TCR immunosequencing, statistical association of individual TCRs with disease status, and machine learning to predict cytomegalovirus infection status. A later analysis re-analyzed previously published TCR beta repertoires from hundreds of donors and added high-resolution HLA genotyping to study TCR occurrence patterns. The later analysis used no new phenotypic data to find candidate immune exposures, relying instead on TCR beta sequences and their occurrence across donors. In an earlier analysis of roughly 580 of the donors, high-throughput TCR beta sequencing was used to judge whether each TCR beta V gene segment behaved as functional or pseudogenic. Donor age, sex, ethnicity and CMV serostatus were collected together with the repertoire data. In a later genetic analysis, genome-wide SNP genotypes for about 65% of the 666 donors were used, and that subset was treated as a discovery cohort. All discovery cohort repertoires had been generated on a single sequencing platform. HLA typing included class I and class II loci at four-digit resolution. The number of donors typed differed by locus, with roughly 620-630 for A, B, C, DRB1 and DQB1, roughly 520 for DQA1, 606 for DPA1, and around 430 for DPB1. Roughly five DR-DQ haplotypes were handled as single units for association and clustering, since linkage in the cohort was strong. Among under 450 genotyped donors of the cohort, an average of about 240,000 unique TCR beta nucleotide sequences were sequenced per donor, roughly a sixth of them non-productive.

The cohort comprised fewer than 700 healthy bone marrow donors. All cohort members were sampled while nominally healthy, although unrecorded immune exposures were likely present. The donor was CMV seropositive and belonged to the group of about 290 seropositive cohort members. A peripheral blood sample was collected from each donor, and TCR beta sequencing was performed on peripheral blood mononuclear cells. The Qiagen DNeasy Blood Extraction Kit was used to extract genomic DNA from the blood cell samples. Overall study outcomes, separate from this receptor: Correlated functional status among segregating V segments might reflect linkage disequilibrium, but an unknown experimental factor could not be ruled out. The authors suggested that the approach could potentially be extended to other disease states and immunological phenotypes. A further reported finding was that TCR beta sequences accurately predicted the HLA-A and HLA-B alleles for most subjects in the first cohort. This cohort had only TCR beta chains sequenced, and the lack of alpha or paired-chain data limited which features could be detected. In a later analysis, HLA-associated TCR beta chains showed more clonal expansion and lower generation probabilities than non-associated chains that were equally common. Most TCR sequences were seen in very few donors, while some public TCRs were found in many individuals. In a later analysis, several top co-occurrence clusters were reported to appear linked to parvovirus B19, influenza, CMV and Epstein-Barr virus. In an earlier analysis of some 500 of the donors, most TCR beta V segments appeared in productive rearrangements about 90% or about 30% of the time, broadly matching IMGT annotations. The study listed approximately 160 TCR beta chains as associated with cytomegalovirus. The earlier analysis of some 540 of the donors excluded over 15 rarely observed V segments, including chromosome 9 orphons, because counts were too low. Cytomegalovirus status was reported to be diagnosed by the classifier with high specificity and sensitivity in both the original and validation cohorts. In a later analysis, most CMV-associated TCR beta chains were found to appear HLA-restricted, with HLA associations seemingly driven largely by CMV exposure. Immune exposure information for the cohort was limited to CMV serostatus. Sequencing depth was assumed to be roughly uniform across donors in the presence/absence analyses, though that assumption may not hold. V-gene and J-gene trimming of TCR beta chains was associated with a missense DCLRE1C variant in a later genetic analysis, and the association was replicated in an independent cohort. HLA typing was unavailable for some donors at each locus, so association tests used only the typed subset. At a false discovery rate of 0.05, a later analysis linked 16,000 or so TCR beta sequences to specific HLA alleles. When HLA alleles, especially DR and DQ, strongly co-occurred, TCR associations were difficult to assign to individual alleles. A cluster of highly shared sequence variants was judged likely to be a technical artifact of the sequencing pipeline. A few of the identified cytomegalovirus-associated TCR beta chains were confirmed in vitro to be specific for cytomegalovirus antigens. A later analysis found that TCR association rates varied across HLA loci, with DRB1 alleles showing the most associated TCRs and HLA-C alleles the fewest. In a later genetic analysis, fewer N-insertions in productive TCRs were reported among donors in an Asian-associated ancestry cluster than the approximately 670-donor mean.

The library was produced with the immunoSEQ multiplex PCR assay. The multiplex PCR relied on a mix of 60 forward primers for TCR Vbeta segments and 13 reverse primers for TCR Jbeta segments. The CDR3 region of rearranged TCR beta genes was amplified from genomic DNA with a multiplex PCR assay. On the Illumina HiSeq System, the amplified TCR beta libraries were sequenced as 87-base-pair reads. The published analysis was carried out like this. A later analysis tallied approximately 87 million unique TCR beta chains across the 666 repertoires, and about 10 million of those chains were shared by two or more donors. Raw reads were error-corrected and collapsed into unique sequences with a nearest-neighbor algorithm that merged closely related sequences to remove PCR and sequencing errors. CDR3 sequences were aligned to IMGT reference sequences to assign V, D and J gene segments. For a sequence to be retained, a match of at least six nucleotides to both a V gene segment and a J gene segment was required. Rearrangements were classified as productive when the CDR3 lacked stop codons and remained in frame with V and J, and all other rearrangements were classified as non-productive. Following IMGT convention, CDR3 was defined as the stretch from the second conserved V-encoded cysteine up to the conserved J-encoded phenylalanine. In an earlier analysis of approximately 590 of the donors, sequences lacking an unambiguous match to a single V gene segment were excluded. An earlier analysis of a few hundred of the donors classified V segments as functional when productive rearrangements were above 56.7% and as segregating when the standard deviation between donors was above 5%. A statistical classification framework was developed to diagnose cytomegalovirus status using the catalog of TCR beta chain sequences. V and J gene assignment, in a later analysis, came from comparing TCR nucleotide sequences with IMGT/GENE-DB human TR gene sequences. The TCRdist pipeline was used in a later analysis to assign CDR3 sequences and most-parsimonious VDJ recombination scenarios. In a later analysis, each TCR beta chain was defined by its CDR3 amino acid sequence together with its V-gene family, and reads lacking a unique V-gene family were excluded. As a way to deal with suspected cross-contamination and a sequencing artifact, a later analysis dropped hundreds of nucleotide sequences that were highly shared and had low generation probability. In a later analysis, a clonal expansion index was calculated for each public chain from normalized within-repertoire ranks of inferred template counts. A later analysis computed generation probabilities with a VDJ recombination model fitted to out-of-frame rearrangements, and checked the results against IGoR. In a later analysis, TCR-TCR, TCR-HLA and TCR-CMV co-occurrence was scored with hypergeometric tests, and a repertoire-size bias correction was applied to TCR pairs. To estimate false discovery rates, a later analysis permuted the HLA or CMV assignments 20 times. In a later analysis, co-occurring TCRs were grouped using DBSCAN, with TCRdist sequence similarity added in when clustering inside HLA-allele-positive subsets. Repertoires with fewer than 30,000 or more than 120,000 public chains, plus five repertoires with anomalous nucleotide sharing, were excluded from co-occurrence clustering. As stored in TCRdb, this immuneACCESS dataset retains in-frame rearrangements with V and J assigned. A fraction of the clones does not appear; measured against another copy, unresolved V genes explain less than half of the discrepancy, and the remainder lacks a known reason. The V and J calls and the clone size are those of that table, but D and trimming were determined from the DNA. The sample profile shows 150,000 to 200,000 clones; roughly four fifths of them were found once. Around 4.3% of the sample is in the top ten clones.

As concerns this clone: Which antigen it targets is not known. The sample holds no much larger clone one base away, and base qualities are not on file.

The sample taken for sequencing was PBMCs. The clonotype was recovered from a man in his fifties in good health and CMV-seropositive.

The CDR3 protein: CASSSVGGLEKLFF. The DNA reads TGCGCCAGCAGCTCCGTGGGGGGGCTTGAAAAACTGTTTTTT. Rearrangement joined TRBV5-1 to TRBJ1-4; 6 matching bases give a weak D call of TRBD1. Cut back by 3 bases and 7 bases, the V and J ends lie 13 bases apart. CDR1 is given as SGHRS and CDR2 as YFSETQ, both from the germline V gene. The CDR3 runs 14 residues from the cysteine to the phenylalanine. Only the CDR3 DNA stays, 42 bases, in frame from base 1.